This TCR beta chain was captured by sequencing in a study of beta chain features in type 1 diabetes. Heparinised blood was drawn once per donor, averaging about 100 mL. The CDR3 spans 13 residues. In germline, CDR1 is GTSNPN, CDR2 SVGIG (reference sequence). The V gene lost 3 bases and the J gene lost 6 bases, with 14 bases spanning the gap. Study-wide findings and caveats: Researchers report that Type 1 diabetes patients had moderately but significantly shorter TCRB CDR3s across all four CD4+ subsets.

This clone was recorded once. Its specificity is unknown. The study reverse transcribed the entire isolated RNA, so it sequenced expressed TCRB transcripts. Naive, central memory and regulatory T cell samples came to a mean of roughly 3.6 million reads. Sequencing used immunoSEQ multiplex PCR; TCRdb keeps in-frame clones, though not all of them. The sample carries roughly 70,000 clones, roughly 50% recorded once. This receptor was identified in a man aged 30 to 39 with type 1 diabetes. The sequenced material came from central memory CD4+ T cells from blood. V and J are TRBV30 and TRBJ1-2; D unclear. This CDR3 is CAWRQHSADGYTF. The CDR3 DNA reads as TGTGCCTGGAGGCAACACAGTGCCGATGGCTACACCTTC.